A single sample is the source of the 27 T cell receptor beta chains below, sequenced in a study of T cell repertoires in cytomegalovirus infection. TCRdb re-derived calls from the reads in MiXCR, one entry per CDR3 protein. The profile shows some 920,000 distinct CDR3 sequences, 25% to 40% of them singletons. These receptors have no known antigen. The sequencing used cultured CD8+ T cells from PBMCs, collected from culture after CMV antigen stimulation. The receptors come from a human donor in good health (CMV status not recorded). Some clones in this sample may be carry-over from other donors' samples.

The chain is built from TRBV7-6 and TRBJ2-1; 13 positions agree with TRBD2. Germline CDR1 SGHVS, CDR2 FNYEAQ. This CDR3 comprises 16 residues. J was trimmed by 12 bases and V by 5 bases; bases with no gene match: 13. CDR3 nucleotides: TGTGCCAGCAGCATTCCGAGAGGACTAGCGGGGGATGGGCAGTTCTTC. Translated, it gives CASSIPRGLAGDGQFF.

This clonotype has a handful of counts. Relative to the germline gene, one junction end is altered; a read error may explain this. The genes are TRBV7-7 and TRBJ2-5; TRBD2 might be the D (6 bases). The CDR3 sequence is 16 residues long. CDR1 and CDR2 from the germline V gene are SSHAT and FNYEAQ (reference sequence). CDR3 protein: CASSLEFAGPAETQYF. CDR3 coding DNA: TGTGCTAGCAGCTTAGAGTTCGCGGGGCCGGCAGAGACCCAGTACTTC.

This clonotype was recorded a few times. V is TRBV12-3 or TRBV12-4 and J is TRBJ2-5, with unresolved D. The CDR3 is 14 residues long. V was pared by 6 bases and J by 2 bases, with 13 bases between. CDR3 sequence (DNA): TGTGCCAGCAGCCCTCTATATGGACAAGAGACCCAGTACTTC. Its translation is CASSPLYGQETQYF.

This sequence joins TRBV3-1 and TRBJ2-5, with 7 bases that match TRBD1. Unmatched junction bases numbered 7, after V lost 5 bases and J lost 7 bases. CDR1 is LGHDT and CDR2 is YNNKEL in the germline V gene (reference sequence). The CDR3 has 13 amino acids. The DNA for the CDR3 is TGTGCCAGCAGCATCACAGGGGAATTGACCCAGTACTTC. This translates into CASSITGELTQYF.

The V gene is TRBV12-3 or TRBV12-4, the J gene TRBJ2-5; 7 bases align to TRBD2. CDR3 size: 16 residues. J lost 5 bases, V lost 3 bases, and 12 bases had no gene match. This CDR3 is CASSFYPDGGRETQYF. The DNA of the CDR3 is TGTGCCAGCAGTTTTTATCCTGACGGGGGGAGGGAGACCCAGTACTTC.

This chain joins TRBV19 and TRBJ2-1, with D possibly being TRBD1 (5 bases). From germline, CDR1 is LNHDA and CDR2 SQIVND (reference sequence). The V and J ends lost 8 bases and 1 base respectively, with 12 bases between them. The CDR3 length is 14 residues. CDR3 DNA sequence: TGTGCCAGTTTAAGGGCAGGGTCCTACAATGAGCAGTTCTTC. Translation: CASLRAGSYNEQFF.

The count of this clonotype is one. Relative to the germline gene, one junction end is altered; a read error may explain this. V and J are TRBV12-3 or TRBV12-4 and TRBJ2-7, with D unresolved. This CDR3 region has 11 residues. CDR3 sequence (DNA): TGTGTCAGCAGTGAAAACTACGAGCAGTACTTC. It encodes CVSSENYEQYF.

A few counts support this clonotype. This chain joins TRBV10-2 and TRBJ2-1, with TRBD2 as a possible D gene (5 bases). Per germline, CDR1 WSHSY and CDR2 SAAADI. Trimming cost V 2 bases and J 8 bases, with 10 bases left between them. The CDR3 is 13 residues long. CDR3: CASSESRRDEQFF. As DNA, the CDR3 is TGCGCCAGCAGTGAGAGCCGGCGGGATGAGCAGTTCTTC.

The CDR3 is CASSLISRPREDTQYF. The DNA for the CDR3 is TGTGCCAGCAGCCTGATTTCGCGTCCCAGGGAGGATACGCAGTATTTT. This chain connects TRBV2 to TRBJ2-3; D might be TRBD1 or TRBD2, each matching 5 bases. With 6 bases removed from V and 6 bases from J, the gap between germline ends came to 22 bases. This CDR3 spans 16 amino acids. Germline-derived CDR1 and CDR2 are SNHLY and FYNNEI. The full variable domain, with the rest looked up from reference TRBV2 and TRBJ2-3, is EPEVTQTPSHQVTQMGQEVILRCVPISNHLYFYWYRQILGQKVEFLVSFYNNEISEKSEIFDDQFSVERPDGSNFTLKIRSTKLEDSAMYFCASSLISRPREDTQYFGPGTRLTVL.

Only a few counts were recorded for this clonotype. This rearrangement joins TRBV19 to TRBJ1-4; D unresolved. CDR3 length: 13 residues. V was cut by 8 bases and J by 0 bases, with 7 bases left in between. Germline loops: CDR1 LNHDA, CDR2 SQIVND (reference sequence). CDR3 sequence (DNA): TGTGCCAGTCGACTTGCAACTAATGAAAAACTGTTTTTT. This sequence encodes CASRLATNEKLFF.

Only a few counts were recorded for this clonotype. The chain joins TRBV2 to TRBJ2-5; 7 nucleotides agree with TRBD1. V lost 7 bases, J lost 1 base, and 6 bases stayed unmatched. The germline gives CDR1 SNHLY, CDR2 FYNNEI. The CDR3 extends over 14 amino acids. CDR3 residues: CASIWTGPQETQYF. CDR3 bases: TGTGCCAGCATTTGGACAGGCCCCCAAGAGACCCAGTACTTC.

The chain couples TRBV7-9 to TRBJ1-3; weak D call: TRBD1 (5 bases). Germline CDR1 and CDR2: SEHNR and FQNEAQ (reference sequence). CDR3 length: 17 amino acids. With 2 bases removed from V and 2 bases from J, the gap between germline ends came to 16 bases. The CDR3 coding sequence is TGTGCCAGCAGCTTATCGAAACAGGCGGAGGCTGGAAACACCATATATTTT. It encodes CASSLSKQAEAGNTIYF.

The chain is built from TRBV7-6 and TRBJ2-5, with 10 bases lining up with TRBD1. The V gene's germline CDR1 is SGHVS and CDR2 FNYEAQ. The CDR3 runs to 16 residues. V trimming: 1 base; J trimming: 2 bases; junction bases outside the gene matches: 4. CDR3 sequence: CASSLVRDRGQETQYF. CDR3 bases: TGTGCCAGCAGCTTAGTCCGGGACAGGGGTCAAGAGACCCAGTACTTC.

CDR3 loop: CASSFLERYNEQFF. The CDR3 coding sequence is TGTGCCAGCAGTTTTCTTGAGCGCTACAATGAGCAGTTCTTC. The chain combines TRBV6-5 with TRBJ2-1; D not resolved. V dropped 4 bases and J dropped 3 bases, with 10 bases sitting between them. This CDR3 spans 14 amino acids. Germline assignment: CDR1 MNHEY and CDR2 SVGAGI.

V and J are TRBV6-5 and TRBJ2-1; 7 bases line up with TRBD1. The V gene end was trimmed by 6 bases and the J gene end by 8 bases; junction bases not matched to a gene: 4. Germline V gene sequence: CDR1 MNHEY, CDR2 SVGAGI. This CDR3 region has 12 residues. The CDR3 sequence: CASRQGSDEQFF. The DNA of the CDR3 is TGTGCCAGCAGACAGGGGAGCGATGAGCAGTTCTTC.

This clonotype was recorded a few times. V is TRBV14 and J is TRBJ1-5; D perhaps matches TRBD1 (6 bases). V was clipped by 6 bases and J by 7 bases, with 16 bases between them. The CDR3 is 14 residues long. Germline CDR1 SGHDN, CDR2 FVKESK. The CDR3 spells CASSPPGVRQPQHF. CDR3 nucleotides: TGTGCCAGCAGTCCACCAGGGGTACGACAGCCCCAGCATTTT.

The rearrangement joins TRBV24-1 to TRBJ1-5; no definite D call. CDR1 and CDR2 from the germline V gene are KGHDR and SFDVKD. This CDR3 has 14 amino acids. V was cut by 8 bases and J by 1 base, with 11 bases left in between. CDR3 coding DNA: TGTGCCACCACCTTTTATGGAAGCAATCAGCCCCAGCATTTT. Amino acid sequence: CATTFYGSNQPQHF.

This clonotype has only a few counts. The chain uses TRBV5-8 and TRBJ1-2, with no clear D. Trimming cost V 2 bases and J 6 bases, with 11 bases left between them. This CDR3 comprises 13 residues. Looked up from germline, CDR1 is SGHTS and CDR2 is YDEGEE. CDR3 sequence: CASSLRAVDGYTF. The CDR3 nucleotides are TGTGCCAGCAGCTTAAGGGCGGTAGATGGCTACACCTTC.

The CDR3 DNA reads TGTGCCAGCGGCCAGCCTGGGGCCAACGTCCTGACTTTC. This codes for CASGQPGANVLTF. This chain links TRBV7-4 with TRBJ2-6; D is unclear. Trimming left V 8 bases short and J 2 bases short, with 7 bases between. The CDR3 is made up of 13 amino acids. Germline CDR1 and CDR2: SGHVT and SQSDAQ. Full variable domain (outside the CDR3, taken from reference TRBV7-4 and TRBJ2-6): GAGVSQSPRYKVAKRGRDVALRCDSISGHVTLYWYRQTLGQGSEVLTYSQSDAQRDKSGRPSGRFSAERPERSVSTLKIQRTEQGDSAVYLCASGQPGANVLTFGAGSRLTVL.

V gene TRBV10-3 combines with J gene TRBJ2-7, with 8 bases fitting TRBD2. Losses at the gene ends were 4 bases for V and 2 bases for J; bases not matched to a gene: 1. The CDR3 length is 13 residues. In germline, CDR1 is ENHRY, CDR2 SYGVKD. The CDR3 sequence is CAISAGGTYEQYV. The CDR3 region has the DNA TGTGCCATCAGTGCGGGGGGGACCTACGAGCAGTACGTC.

V and J are TRBV7-9 and TRBJ2-3; D could derive from TRBD1 or TRBD2 (5 bases each). Germline V gene data show CDR1 as SEHNR and CDR2 as FQNEAQ (reference sequence). V lost 3 bases and J 4 bases, leaving 20 bases between the germline ends. The CDR3 loop spans 17 amino acids. As DNA, the CDR3 is TGTGCCAGCAGCTTCGATCCGGGACGAGGGCTGGCAGATACGCAGTATTTT. It encodes CASSFDPGRGLADTQYF. The variable domain in full, with the rest retrieved from reference TRBV7-9 and TRBJ2-3, is DTGVSQNPRHKITKRGQNVTFRCDPISEHNRLYWYRQTLGQGPEFLTYFQNEAQLEKSRLLSDRFSAERPKGSFSTLEIQRTEQGDSAMYLCASSFDPGRGLADTQYFGPGTRLTVL.

CDR3 loop: CASDGTDTNYGYTF. The CDR3, as DNA: TGTGCCAGTGATGGGACGGACACTAACTATGGCTACACCTTC. The V and J genes are TRBV19 and TRBJ1-2, with D maybe TRBD1 (5 bases). The germline V gene has CDR1 LNHDA and CDR2 SQIVND (reference sequence). V shed 8 bases and J shed 0 bases, with 13 bases lying between them. This CDR3 is built from 14 residues.

The V gene is TRBV7-6, the J gene TRBJ2-7, with a weak D call TRBD2 (6 bases). V was pared by 3 bases and J by 0 bases, with 9 bases between. CDR1 and CDR2 from the germline V gene are SGHVS and FNYEAQ. The CDR3 totals 14 residues. Here the CDR3 DNA reads TGTGCCAGCAGCTTTTCGGGAGCCTCCTACGAGCAGTACTTC. This translates into CASSFSGASYEQYF. Together with reference TRBV7-6 and TRBJ2-7, the CDR3 gives the full variable domain: GAGVSQSPRYKVTKRGQDVALRCDPISGHVSLYWYRQALGQGPEFLTYFNYEAQQDKSGLPNDRFSAERPEGSISTLTIQRTEQRDSAMYRCASSFSGASYEQYFGPGTRLTVT.

The chain joins TRBV27 to TRBJ1-2; no definite D call. Trimming left V 6 bases short and J 6 bases short, with 20 bases between. The CDR3 is made up of 15 amino acids. The V gene's germline CDR1 is MNHEY and CDR2 SMNVEV (reference sequence). The CDR3 sequence is CASSSDPGIGDGYTF. CDR3 DNA sequence: TGTGCCAGCAGCTCTGATCCGGGGATAGGAGATGGCTACACCTTC.

This sequence joins TRBV28 and TRBJ2-1; TRBD2 matches 8 bases. Trimming took 6 bases from V and 6 from J; bases not matched to a gene: 10. The CDR3 extends over 15 amino acids. CDR1 is MDHEN, CDR2 SYDVKM, per germline. The DNA for the CDR3 is TGTGCCAGCAGGTTTGGCGGGGGGTCGCGCAATGAGCAGTTCTTC. This translates into CASRFGGGSRNEQFF.

This chain links TRBV4-1 with TRBJ2-1; 12 nucleotides agree with TRBD2. V lost 1 base and J lost 7; bases outside the gene matches: 2. Germline V gene sequence: CDR1 MGHRA, CDR2 YSYEKL. The CDR3 consists of 15 residues. CDR3 region: CASSQALAGGNEQFF. The CDR3 DNA reads as TGCGCCAGCAGCCAAGCACTAGCGGGGGGAAATGAGCAGTTCTTC.

The CDR3 sequence: CASSIEGIMNTEAFF. Here the CDR3 DNA reads TGTGCCAGTAGTATCGAGGGGATAATGAACACTGAAGCTTTCTTT. The chain employs TRBV19 and TRBJ1-1, with a possible D match to TRBD1 (5 bases). Germline CDR1 reads LNHDA; CDR2 reads SQIVND (reference sequence). Between the trimmed V and J ends, which lost 3 bases and 0 bases, there was a span of 11 bases. The CDR3 spans 15 residues. The complete variable domain, with remaining parts taken from reference TRBV19 and TRBJ1-1, reads DGGITQSPKYLFRKEGQNVTLSCEQNLNHDAMYWYRQDPGQGLRLIYYSQIVNDFQKGDIAEGYSVSREKKESFPLTVTSAQKNPTAFYLCASSIEGIMNTEAFFGQGTRLTVV.